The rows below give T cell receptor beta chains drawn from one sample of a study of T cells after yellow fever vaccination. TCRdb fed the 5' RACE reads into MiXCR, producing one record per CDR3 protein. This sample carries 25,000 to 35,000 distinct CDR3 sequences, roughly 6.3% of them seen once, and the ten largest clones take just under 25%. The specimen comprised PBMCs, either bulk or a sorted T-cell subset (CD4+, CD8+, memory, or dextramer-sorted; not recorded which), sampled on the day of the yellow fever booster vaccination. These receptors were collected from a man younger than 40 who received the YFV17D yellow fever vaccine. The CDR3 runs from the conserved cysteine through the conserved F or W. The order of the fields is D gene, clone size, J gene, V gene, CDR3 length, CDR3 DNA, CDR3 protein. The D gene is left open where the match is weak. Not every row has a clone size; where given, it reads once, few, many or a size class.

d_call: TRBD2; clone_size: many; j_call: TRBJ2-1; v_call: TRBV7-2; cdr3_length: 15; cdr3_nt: TGTGCCAGCGAGGAAGGACTAGCGGGAGCAAATGAGCAGTTCTTC; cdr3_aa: CASEEGLAGANEQFF
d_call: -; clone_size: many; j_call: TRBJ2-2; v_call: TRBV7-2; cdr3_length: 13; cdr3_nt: TGTGCCAGCAGCTCCCGGAACACCGGGGAGCTGTTTTTT; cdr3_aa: CASSSRNTGELFF
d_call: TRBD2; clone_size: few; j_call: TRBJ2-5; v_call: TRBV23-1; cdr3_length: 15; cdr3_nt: TGCGCCAGCAGTCAACTAGCGGGAGGAGGTGAGACCCAGTACTTC; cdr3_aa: CASSQLAGGGETQYF
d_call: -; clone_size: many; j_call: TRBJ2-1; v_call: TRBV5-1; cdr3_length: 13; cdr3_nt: TGCGCCAGCAGCTCCCCACTGCGCGAGGAGCAGTTCTTC; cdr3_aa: CASSSPLREEQFF
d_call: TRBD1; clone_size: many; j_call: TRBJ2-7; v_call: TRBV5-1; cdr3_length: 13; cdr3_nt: TGCGCCAGCAGCAGGGGACAGACCTACGAGCAGTACTTC; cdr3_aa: CASSRGQTYEQYF
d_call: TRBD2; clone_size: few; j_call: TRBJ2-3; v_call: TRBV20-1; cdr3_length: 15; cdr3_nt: TGCAGTGCCCGACCGACTAGCGGGAACACTTATACGCAGTATTTT; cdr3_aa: CSARPTSGNTYTQYF
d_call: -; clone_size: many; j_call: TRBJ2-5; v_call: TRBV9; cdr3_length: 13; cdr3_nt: TGTGCCAGCAGCGTAGTGGCGGGAGAGACCCAGTACTTC; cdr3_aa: CASSVVAGETQYF
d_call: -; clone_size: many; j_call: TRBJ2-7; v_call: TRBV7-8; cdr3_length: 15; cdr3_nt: TGTGCCAGCAGCTCCCGGTGGGGAAATGGTTACGAGCAGTACTTC; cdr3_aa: CASSSRWGNGYEQYF
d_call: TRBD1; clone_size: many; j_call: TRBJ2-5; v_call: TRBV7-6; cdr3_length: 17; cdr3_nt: TGTGCCAGCAGCTTCTCGAATCCATGGACAGGCCAAGAGACCCAGTACTTC; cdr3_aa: CASSFSNPWTGQETQYF
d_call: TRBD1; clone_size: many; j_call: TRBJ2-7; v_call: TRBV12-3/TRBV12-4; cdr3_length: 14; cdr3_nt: TGTGCCAGCAGTCCGTCGGGACAGGGGGAGCGGCAGTACTTC; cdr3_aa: CASSPSGQGERQYF
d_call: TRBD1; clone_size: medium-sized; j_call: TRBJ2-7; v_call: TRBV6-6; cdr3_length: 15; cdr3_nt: TGTGCCAGCAGGTTCCGGGACAGGGGGACCTACGAGCAGTACTTC; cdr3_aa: CASRFRDRGTYEQYF
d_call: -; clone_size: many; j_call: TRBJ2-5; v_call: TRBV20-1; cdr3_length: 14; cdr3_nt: TGCAGTGCCGCCGGGCCCGGACAGCAAGAGACCCAGTACTTC; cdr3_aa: CSAAGPGQQETQYF
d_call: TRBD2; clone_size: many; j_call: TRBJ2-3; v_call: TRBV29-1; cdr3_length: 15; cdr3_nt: TGCAGCGCTACGGGCCATAGCGGGACGTTTGATACGCAGTATTTT; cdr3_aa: CSATGHSGTFDTQYF
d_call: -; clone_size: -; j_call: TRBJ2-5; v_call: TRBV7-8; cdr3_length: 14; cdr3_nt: TGTGCCAGCAGCTCCGGACTAAACCTAGAGACCCAGTACTTC; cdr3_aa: CASSSGLNLETQYF
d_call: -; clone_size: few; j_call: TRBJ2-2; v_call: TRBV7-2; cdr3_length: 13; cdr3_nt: TGTGCCAGCAGCTTAGTCGGGGCCGGGGAGCTGTTTTTT; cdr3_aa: CASSLVGAGELFF
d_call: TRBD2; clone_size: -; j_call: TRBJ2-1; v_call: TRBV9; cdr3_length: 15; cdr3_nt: TGTGCCAGCAGCGCTAGCGGGAGTGCGTGGTATGAGCAGTTCTTC; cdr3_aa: CASSASGSAWYEQFF
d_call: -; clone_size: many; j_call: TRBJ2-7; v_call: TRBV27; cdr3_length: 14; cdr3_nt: TGTGCCAGCAGTCCACCGGGACATATCTACGAGCAGTACTTC; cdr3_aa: CASSPPGHIYEQYF
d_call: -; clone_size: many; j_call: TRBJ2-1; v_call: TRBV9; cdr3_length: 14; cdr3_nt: TGTGCCAGCAGCCCCCGTCCCCATACGAATGAGCAGTTCTTC; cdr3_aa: CASSPRPHTNEQFF
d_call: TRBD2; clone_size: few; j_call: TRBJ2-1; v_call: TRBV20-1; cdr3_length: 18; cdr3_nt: TGCAGTGCTAGCCCCAGCGGGGGTTGGCGGAAAGTGGGGAATGAGCAGTTCTTC; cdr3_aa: CSASPSGGWRKVGNEQFF
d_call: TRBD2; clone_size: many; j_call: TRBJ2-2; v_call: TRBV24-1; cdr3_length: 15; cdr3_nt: TGTGCCACCAGGAGCGGGAGCCGGGACACCGGGGAGCTGTTTTTT; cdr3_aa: CATRSGSRDTGELFF
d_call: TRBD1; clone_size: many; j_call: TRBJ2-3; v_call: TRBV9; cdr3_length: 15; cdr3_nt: TGTGCCAGCAGTAACACGGGACAGCACACAGATACGCAGTATTTT; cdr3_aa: CASSNTGQHTDTQYF
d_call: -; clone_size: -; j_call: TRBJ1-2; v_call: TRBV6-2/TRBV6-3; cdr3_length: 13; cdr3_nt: TGTGCCAGCAGTTCCTACGGGATCTATGGCTACACCTTC; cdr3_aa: CASSSYGIYGYTF
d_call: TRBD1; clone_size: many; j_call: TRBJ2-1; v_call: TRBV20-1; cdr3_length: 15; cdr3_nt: TGCAGTGCTAGAGATGGGAGACAGGGCATCAATGAGCAGTTCTTC; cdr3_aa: CSARDGRQGINEQFF
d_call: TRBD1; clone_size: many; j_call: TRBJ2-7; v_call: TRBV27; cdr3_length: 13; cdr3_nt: TGTGCCACCGCCGGACAGGGATCCTACGAGCAGTACTTC; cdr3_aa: CATAGQGSYEQYF
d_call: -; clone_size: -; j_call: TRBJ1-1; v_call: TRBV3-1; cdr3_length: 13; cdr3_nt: TGTGCCAGCACCTGGGGGGGGAACACTGAAGCTTTCTTT; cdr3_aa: CASTWGGNTEAFF
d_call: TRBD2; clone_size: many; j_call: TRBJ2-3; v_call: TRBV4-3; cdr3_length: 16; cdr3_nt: TGCGCCAGCAGCCAGGGACTAGCGGGAGGACCAGATACGCAGTATTTT; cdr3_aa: CASSQGLAGGPDTQYF
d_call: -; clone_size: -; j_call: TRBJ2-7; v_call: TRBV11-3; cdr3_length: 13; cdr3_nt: TGTGCCAGCAGCTTAGATAGGGGGTTCGAGCAGTACTTC; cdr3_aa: CASSLDRGFEQYF
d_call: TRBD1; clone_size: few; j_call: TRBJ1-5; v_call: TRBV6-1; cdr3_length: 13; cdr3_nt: TGTGCCAGCAGACAGGGGGCTAGCCAGCCCCAGCATTTT; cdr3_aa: CASRQGASQPQHF
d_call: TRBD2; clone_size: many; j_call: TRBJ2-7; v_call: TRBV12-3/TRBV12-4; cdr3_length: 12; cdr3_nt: TGTGCCAGCAGAAGGACTAGTAGCGAGCAGTACTTC; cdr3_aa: CASRRTSSEQYF
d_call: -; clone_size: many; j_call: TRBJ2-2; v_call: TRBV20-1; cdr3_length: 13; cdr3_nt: TGCAGTGCTATCGAGGCGGACACCGGGGAGCTGTTTTTT; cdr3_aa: CSAIEADTGELFF
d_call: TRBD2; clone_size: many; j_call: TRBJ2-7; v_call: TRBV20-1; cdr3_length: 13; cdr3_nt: TGCAGTGCTAAAGCGGGAGGCTCCCACGAGCAGTACTTC; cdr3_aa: CSAKAGGSHEQYF